The clone carrying this TCR beta chain showed up just a few times. The antigen is not known. Through a sample-barcoded 5' primer and a J-beta primer mix, a second PCR was run for about 7 to 12 cycles. A single record per CDR3 protein comes from TCRdb applying MiXCR to the 5' RACE reads. The sample shows some 940,000 distinct CDR3 sequences, almost 30% of them seen only once. V was cut by 4 bases and J by 6 bases, with 18 bases left in between. Germline-derived CDR1 and CDR2 are DFQATT and SNEGSKA (reference sequence). The CDR3 totals 14 residues. Per sample, at least 6 micrograms of total RNA were extracted. This sample is part of a study of blood T cells in healthy people across ages. Study conclusions and caveats: More naive CD4+ cells and higher diversity marked long-lived donors relative to aged donors.

The sample was also reused in another study, on T cells of mothers and their children.

This rearrangement joins TRBV20-1 to TRBJ1-1, with D hard to call. This receptor was taken from a woman aged 40 to 49 in good health. The specimen was blood. CDR3 protein: CSATGRTPIAEAFF. CDR3 DNA sequence: TGCAGTGCTACCGGACGGACTCCCATCGCTGAAGCTTTCTTT.